Sequencing of this TCR beta chain was carried out in a study of neurological immune-mediated disorders. Time point denoted: longitudinal time-point 2. From 2 million PBMCs stored at -80 C, the unsorted libraries were generated. This clonotype has at least ten counts. The authors produced cDNA by 5'RACE using 10-nucleotide random UMIs. Each CDR3 protein gets one entry after TCRdb re-called the 5' RACE reads with MiXCR. The sample contains 70,000 to 95,000 distinct CDR3 sequences, under 15% of which appear only once. The CDR3 is made up of 15 amino acids. Germline trimming cut 8 bases from V and 0 bases from J; bases unmatched to any gene: 9.

This chain links TRBV12-3 or TRBV12-4 with TRBJ1-1; 7 nucleotides match TRBD1. Source material: PBMCs. The receptor comes from a female donor with HTLV-1-associated myelopathy (HAM/TSP). CDR3: CASGRTGNLNTEAFF. The CDR3 bases are TGTGCCAGCGGGCGGACAGGAAATCTGAACACTGAAGCTTTCTTT.